These T cell receptor beta chains were read from a single sample in a study of blood T cell repertoires in COVID-19. Some clones are missing from TCRdb's copy, which holds only in-frame ones; the method was immunoSEQ multiplex PCR. The sample includes some 240,000 clones, 89% of them seen just once. The specimen sequenced was peripheral blood. The receptors stem from a man aged 60 to 69 who had recovered from COVID-19. Both conserved end residues are part of each CDR3. The D gene is left open where the match is weak. Some rows mark clone size as missing; the rest say once, few, many or name a class of expanded clone.

v_gene	len	j_gene	d_gene	abundance	CDR3nt	CDR3aa
TRBV7-8	14	TRBJ1-1	.	.	TGTGCCAGCAGCTTAGGACTTTCGAACACTGAAGCTTTCTTT	CASSLGLSNTEAFF
TRBV5-1	15	TRBJ1-1	.	.	TGCGCCAGCAGCTTGGTTGGGGGCGAGGGCACTGAAGCTTTCTTT	CASSLVGGEGTEAFF
TRBV6-5	13	TRBJ2-3	TRBD1	.	TGTGCCATACAGGGGCCGGGCACAGATACGCAGTATTTT	CAIQGPGTDTQYF
TRBV28	14	TRBJ1-1	.	.	TGTGCCAGCAGTCCCGGGCGGGAGAGGACTGAAGCTTTCTTT	CASSPGRERTEAFF
TRBV2	13	TRBJ2-1	.	.	TGTGCCAGCAGGGGCCCTGGAGGCAATGAGCAGTTCTTC	CASRGPGGNEQFF
TRBV6-5	14	TRBJ2-1	.	.	TGTGCCAGCGGGATCCGAGGGGGACACAATGAGCAGTTCTTC	CASGIRGGHNEQFF
TRBV6-6	12	TRBJ2-5	.	.	TGTGCCAGCAGTTACTCGAGAGAGACCCAGTACTTC	CASSYSRETQYF
TRBV27	17	TRBJ1-6	.	.	TGTGCCAGCAGTTTAAGGGCCGTGGGGCAGGGTAATTCACCCCTCCACTTT	CASSLRAVGQGNSPLHF
TRBV6-4	13	TRBJ1-2	.	.	TGTGCCAGCAGATCAGGGCGAGGTTTTGGCTACACCTTC	CASRSGRGFGYTF
TRBV27	14	TRBJ1-1	.	.	TGTGCCAGCAGTTTCCGTGGGCAGGCCACTGAAGCTTTCTTT	CASSFRGQATEAFF
TRBV30	14	TRBJ2-1	TRBD2	few	TGTGCCTGGGCTCTGGCGGGAGTAAGCGGTGAGCAGTTCTTC	CAWALAGVSGEQFF
TRBV9	17	TRBJ2-1	.	.	TGTGCCAGCAGCCCTCGCGGATCAGGGGTAGTCCACAATGAGCAGTTCTTC	CASSPRGSGVVHNEQFF
TRBV18	14	TRBJ2-1	TRBD1	.	TGTGCCAGCTCACCTGACAGGGACTACAATGAGCAGTTCTTC	CASSPDRDYNEQFF
TRBV27	13	TRBJ2-5	.	few	TGTGCCAGCAGTATGGCTAGCTGGGAGACCCAGTACTTC	CASSMASWETQYF
TRBV5-1	14	TRBJ1-4	.	.	TGCGCCAGCAGCCCAAGGACAGATTATGAAAAACTGTTTTTT	CASSPRTDYEKLFF
TRBV11-3	18	TRBJ2-1	.	.	TGTGCCAGCAGCTTAGATCTCCCGGGGGTCGGGAGATACCATGAGCAGTTCTTC	CASSLDLPGVGRYHEQFF
TRBV4-3	15	TRBJ2-7	TRBD2	.	TGCGCCAGCAGCCAACAGTCTAGCGGATCCTACGAGCAGTACTTC	CASSQQSSGSYEQYF
TRBV19	16	TRBJ1-1	TRBD1	.	TGTGCCAGTAGTCCCCGGGACAGGGGGCGAGCCACTGAAGCTTTCTTT	CASSPRDRGRATEAFF
TRBV18	18	TRBJ2-5	TRBD1	.	TGTGCCAGCTCACCAAGGAAAGGACAGGGGATTGCCGGGGAGACCCAGTACTTC	CASSPRKGQGIAGETQYF
TRBV18	15	TRBJ2-2	TRBD1	.	TGTGCCAGCTCACAAATGACAGGGCCCACCGGGGAGCTGTTTTTT	CASSQMTGPTGELFF
TRBV11-3	17	TRBJ1-2	TRBD1	.	TGTGCCAGCAGCTTCCGGGACAGGGGAGGGTCGAACTATGGCTACACCTTC	CASSFRDRGGSNYGYTF
TRBV7-2	18	TRBJ2-7	TRBD2	.	TGTGCCAGCAGCAAAACAGGGACTAGCGGGGGCACGGCCTACGAGCAGTACTTC	CASSKTGTSGGTAYEQYF
TRBV10-3	15	TRBJ1-3	TRBD1	.	TGTGCCATCAGAAGACAGGGGGCTACTGGAAACACCATATATTTT	CAIRRQGATGNTIYF
TRBV5-1	17	TRBJ1-2	TRBD1	few	TGCGCCAGCAGCCTACGCGGACAGGACGATACCTACTATGGCTACACCTTC	CASSLRGQDDTYYGYTF
TRBV30	12	TRBJ2-7	TRBD2	.	TGTGCCTGGAGAGGGTCGGGAGGGTCGCAGTACTTC	CAWRGSGGSQYF
TRBV11-1	18	TRBJ2-1	TRBD2	once	TGTGCCAGCAGCTTAGCACCCGTGGGGGCGGGGGGTTACAATGAGCAGTTCTTC	CASSLAPVGAGGYNEQFF
TRBV5-1	15	TRBJ1-5	TRBD1	.	TGCGCCAGCAGCCCGGGACAGGGGGCGCGGCAGCCCCAGCATTTT	CASSPGQGARQPQHF
TRBV6-5	13	TRBJ1-6	TRBD1	.	TGTGCCAGCAGACAGGGGACGTATTCACCCCTCCACTTT	CASRQGTYSPLHF
TRBV28	15	TRBJ2-2	.	.	TGTGCCAGCAGTTTATGGGACAGTTTAACCGGGGAGCTGTTTTTT	CASSLWDSLTGELFF
TRBV15	15	TRBJ2-3	TRBD2	.	TGTGCCACCACGCCGGGGCTAGCGGGTTCAGATACGCAGTATTTT	CATTPGLAGSDTQYF
TRBV4-3	13	TRBJ2-2	.	.	TGCGCCAGCAGCCAAGATCGGGTAGGGGAGCTGTTTTTT	CASSQDRVGELFF
TRBV27	17	TRBJ2-4	TRBD1	.	TGTGCCAGCAGTCCCACCGGACAGGGGAGAGCCAAAAACATTCAGTACTTC	CASSPTGQGRAKNIQYF
TRBV12-3/TRBV12-4	11	TRBJ1-2	.	.	TGTGCCAGCAGTTACGGCTATGGCTACACCTTC	CASSYGYGYTF
TRBV19	13	TRBJ2-7	.	.	TGTGCCAGTGCTGGCGGGATCTCCTACGAGCAGTACTTC	CASAGGISYEQYF
TRBV19	15	TRBJ2-7	TRBD1	few	TGTGCCAGTAGGTGGACAGGGGCCGGGGTCTACGAGCAGTACTTC	CASRWTGAGVYEQYF
TRBV7-8	14	TRBJ2-7	.	.	TGTGCCAGCAGCTTAGGGGCAGGTCCTGGGGAGCAGTACTTC	CASSLGAGPGEQYF
TRBV5-4	13	TRBJ1-2	.	few	TGTGCCAGCAGCTTGAATAATAACTATGGCTACACCTTC	CASSLNNNYGYTF
TRBV11-2	15	TRBJ2-5	TRBD2	.	TGTGCCAGCAGCCCTAGCCCGGCGGGGGGGCCCTTCCAGTACTTC	CASSPSPAGGPFQYF
TRBV7-2	16	TRBJ2-7	TRBD2	few	TGTGCCAGCAGCTTAGCGAGTCGGGGGGGCCTCTACGAGCAGTACTTC	CASSLASRGGLYEQYF
TRBV21-1	13	TRBJ1-1	.	.	TGTGCCAGCACTAGGTCGGCGAACACTGAAGCTTTCTTT	CASTRSANTEAFF
TRBV28	16	TRBJ1-6	TRBD1	.	TGTGCCAGCAGTTTGTGGGTGGTAGGGGGCAATTCACCCCTCCACTTT	CASSLWVVGGNSPLHF
TRBV30	13	TRBJ1-2	TRBD1	.	TGTGCCTGGACGGGACAGGGTATTTATGGCTACACCTTC	CAWTGQGIYGYTF
TRBV2	12	TRBJ1-2	.	.	TGTGCCAGCAGTGCTGGGCTGGATGGCTACACCTTC	CASSAGLDGYTF
TRBV29-1	14	TRBJ2-7	TRBD2	few	TGCAGCGTTGAGGTTAGCGGGAGGATCTACGAGCAGTACTTC	CSVEVSGRIYEQYF
TRBV29-1	19	TRBJ2-1	TRBD1	.	TGCAGCGCCAAGGCGCACTGGGAACAGGGGGATCCATCGTCCAATGAGCAGTTCTTC	CSAKAHWEQGDPSSNEQFF
TRBV11-3	13	TRBJ2-3	.	.	TGTGCCAGCAGTTCCGGGGAAAAGCTGCCGCAGTATTTT	CASSSGEKLPQYF
TRBV19	14	TRBJ2-7	.	.	TGTGCCAGTAGTCCTCAGGGGGGAACCTACGAGCAGTACTTC	CASSPQGGTYEQYF
TRBV9	12	TRBJ2-2	.	.	TGTGCCAGCAGCGTAACTTCCGGGGAGCTGTTTTTT	CASSVTSGELFF
TRBV28	14	TRBJ1-2	TRBD1	.	TGTGCCAGCAGACAGGACAGGATTGCCTATGGCTACACCTTC	CASRQDRIAYGYTF
TRBV4-1	15	TRBJ1-5	.	.	TGCGCCAGCAGCCAAGCCTACGGGGTCAATCAGCCCCAGCATTTT	CASSQAYGVNQPQHF
TRBV19	17	TRBJ2-2	.	.	TGTGCCAGTAGTACCCTAGGGGCTGGGACTCGGCCCGGGGAGCTGTTTTTT	CASSTLGAGTRPGELFF
TRBV5-1	18	TRBJ1-2	TRBD1	.	TGCGCCAGCAGCTCGCGTTTGGGGGGACAGGGGAAGTTGAGTGGCTACACCTTC	CASSSRLGGQGKLSGYTF
TRBV19	13	TRBJ1-2	.	.	TGTGCCAGTAGTGCACAGGGTCGCTATGGCTACACCTTC	CASSAQGRYGYTF
TRBV6-2/TRBV6-3	16	TRBJ2-3	TRBD2	.	TGTGCCAGCAGCCCCCCCAGCGGGAGGGTGACAGATACGCAGTATTTT	CASSPPSGRVTDTQYF
TRBV11-2	17	TRBJ1-3	.	.	TGTGCCAGCAGCCCTGAGGGCGGGAGGCTTTCAGGAAACACCATATATTTT	CASSPEGGRLSGNTIYF